Reported below is one TCR beta chain. Its antigen is still unknown. The entry originates in a study of shared clonotypes between healthy human individuals. Measured with immunoSEQ multiplex PCR; TCRdb has only the in-frame clones, and not every one. The sample holds about 2.4 million clones, 93% seen once. The donor population consisted of healthy HIV-negative adults with no recent acute infections or vaccinations. The study's findings and limits: Memory subsets generally showed lower estimated richness than naive subsets.

Trimming removed 4 bases from V and 4 bases from J, with 14 bases in between. Germline V gives CDR1 MNHNS, CDR2 SASEGT. The CDR3 contains 14 residues. The sample taken for sequencing was naive CD4+ T cells from PBMCs. Specified subset: CD45RA+ positively selected. The gene calls are TRBV6-1 and TRBJ2-7; D uncertain. The TCR was taken from a man younger than 30 in good health. Some clones in this sample may be carry-over from other donors' samples. CDR3 bases: TGTGCCAGCAGTGGACGTCCGACTCAGTACGAGCAGTACTTC. Encoded protein: CASSGRPTQYEQYF.